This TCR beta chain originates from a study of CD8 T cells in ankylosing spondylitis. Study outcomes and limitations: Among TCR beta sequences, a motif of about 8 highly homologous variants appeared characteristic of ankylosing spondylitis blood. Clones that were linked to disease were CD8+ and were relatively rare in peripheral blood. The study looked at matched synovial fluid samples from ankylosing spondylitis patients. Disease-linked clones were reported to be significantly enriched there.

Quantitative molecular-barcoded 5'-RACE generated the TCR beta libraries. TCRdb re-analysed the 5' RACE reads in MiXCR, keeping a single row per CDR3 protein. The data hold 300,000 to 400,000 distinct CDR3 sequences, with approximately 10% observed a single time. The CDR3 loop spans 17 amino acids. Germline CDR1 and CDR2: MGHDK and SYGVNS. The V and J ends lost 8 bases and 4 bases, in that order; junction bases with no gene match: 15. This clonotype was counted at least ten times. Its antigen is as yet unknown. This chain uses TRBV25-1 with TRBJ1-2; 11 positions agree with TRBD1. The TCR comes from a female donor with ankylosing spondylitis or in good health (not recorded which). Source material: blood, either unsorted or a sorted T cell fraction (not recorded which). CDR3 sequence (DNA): TGTGCCAGCTCGCGCAGGGGACAGGGGGATTCGGGCTATGGCTACACCTTC. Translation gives CASSRRGQGDSGYGYTF.